Presented here are 22 T cell receptor beta chains from one specimen sequenced in a study of tumor and adjacent non-tumor tissue in lung cancer. RNA was extracted from bulk tissue without any cell sorting. Three rounds of nested PCR, following a modified ARM-PCR protocol, produced the TCRbeta library. Each CDR3 protein is one row after TCRdb ran MiXCR on the multiplex PCR reads. The sample lists about 200,000 distinct CDR3 sequences, around 70% seen once, with roughly a quarter in the top ten. Sequenced sample: lung tumor tissue. These receptors came from a man in his 60s with non-small cell lung cancer.

This clonotype appeared many times. The chain uses TRBV20-1 and TRBJ2-1; 8 bases line up with TRBD2. CDR3 size: 15 residues. V dropped 4 bases and J dropped 2; count of bases not matched to a gene: 7. Per the germline V gene, CDR1 is DFQATT and CDR2 is SNEGSKA (reference sequence). CDR3 in amino acids: CSANTGGRPYNEQFF. For the CDR3, the DNA is TGCAGTGCTAACACGGGGGGGAGGCCCTACAATGAGCAGTTCTTC.

In the case of this clonotype: One end of the junction is discordant with germline, which a read error may explain. The rearrangement joins TRBV29-1 to TRBJ2-7; a weak D match, TRBD1 (6 bases). This CDR3 comprises 14 residues. Germline loops: CDR1 SQVTM, CDR2 ANQGSEA. The CDR3 here is CSVIRVGGAYGQYF. The DNA of the CDR3 is TGCAGCGTGATCCGAGTAGGGGGTGCCTACGGGCAGTACTTC.

This clonotype was seen only once. A much larger clone lies a single base off, so this may be a read error. This chain uses TRBV29-1 with TRBJ2-3, with 9 positions matching TRBD2. Germline assignment: CDR1 SQVTM and CDR2 ANQGSEA. CDR3 length equals 15 residues. Trimming cost V 7 bases and J 3 bases; bases outside gene matches: 11. CDR3 sequence: CSASTGLALTDTQYF. The CDR3, as DNA: TGCAGCGCCAGTACGGGACTAGCTTTGACAGATACGCAGTATTTT.

A word on this clonotype: At one end the junction does not follow the germline gene, possibly because of a read error. In nucleotides, the CDR3 is TGTGTCAGCAGGCCCACCTCTGGGGCCAACGTCCTGACTTTC. It codes for CVSRPTSGANVLTF. This chain joins TRBV5-4 and TRBJ2-6; unclear D gene. Germline V gene lookup returns CDR1 SGHNT and CDR2 YYREEE (reference sequence). The CDR3 runs to 14 residues.

J is TRBJ2-3 and V is TRBV10-2; D unresolved. V lost 3 bases and J 6 bases, leaving 10 bases between the germline ends. Per germline, CDR1 WSHSY and CDR2 SAAADI. The CDR3 spans 13 residues. CDR3 in amino acids: CASSDGERDTQYF. The CDR3 nucleotides read TGCGCCAGCAGTGATGGCGAGCGTGATACGCAGTATTTT.

This clonotype appeared a single time. The V call is TRBV6-5, the J call TRBJ2-1, with unresolved D. V shed 0 bases and J shed 0 bases, with 12 bases lying between them. Germline V gene lookup returns CDR1 MNHEY and CDR2 SVGAGI. The CDR3 runs to 17 residues. CDR3 amino acids: CASSYSCKPSSYNEQFF. As DNA, the CDR3 is TGTGCCAGCAGTTACTCGTGCAAGCCGAGCTCCTACAATGAGCAGTTCTTC.

On this clonotype itself: A much larger clone is a single base away; this may be a read error. This chain uses TRBV20-1 with TRBJ1-2; TRBD1 matches 7 bases. The CDR3 has 11 amino acids. CDR1 DFQATT and CDR2 SNEGSKA come from the germline V gene (reference sequence). As DNA, the CDR3 is TGCAGTGCGGCCGGGCGGGGACAGCATAAATTC. Amino acid sequence: CSAAGRGQHKF.

As concerns this clonotype: The germline gene is not matched at one end of the junction; a read error may be the cause. The J gene is TRBJ2-1, the V gene TRBV10-3, with 9 bases that match TRBD1. Germline V lookup: CDR1 ENHRY, CDR2 SYGVKD. The CDR3 loop spans 13 amino acids. The CDR3 protein is CDISSDRGNEQFF. CDR3 bases: TGTGACATCAGTTCTGACAGGGGGAATGAGCAGTTCTTC.

On this clonotype itself: One end of the junction does not line up with germline, which may come from a read error. The rearrangement links TRBV28 to TRBJ2-7; D gene uncertain. The germline V gene encodes CDR1 MDHEN and CDR2 SYDVKM. This CDR3 has 14 amino acids. The CDR3 protein is CASSSDSPGYEQYF. For the CDR3, the DNA is TGTGCCAGTAGTTCCGACTCCCCCGGCTACGAGCAGTACTTC.

In this sample, this clonotype turned up a few times. The chain joins TRBV12-3 or TRBV12-4 to TRBJ2-3; D call uncertain. The V gene lost 1 base and the J gene lost 2 bases, with 7 bases spanning the gap. The CDR3 runs 14 residues. CDR3 protein: CASSLGITTDTQYF. The CDR3 DNA reads TGTGCCAGCAGTTTAGGCATAACCACAGATACGCAGTATTTT.

A note on this clonotype: A read error may explain this, as a much larger clone is one base away. The rearrangement uses TRBV5-4 and TRBJ2-5; 7 positions match TRBD2. V was pared by 3 bases and J by 1 base, with 9 bases of the junction left unmatched. There are 16 residues in the CDR3. Germline V gene data show CDR1 as SGHNT and CDR2 as YYREEE (reference sequence). The CDR3 DNA is TGTGCCAGCAGCTACGGACTAGTGCGAAGCCAAGAGACCCAGTACTTC. Translation gives CASSYGLVRSQETQYF.

The chain employs TRBV6-1 and TRBJ1-2, with D perhaps TRBD1 (5 bases). V was shortened by 2 bases and J by 4 bases, with 11 bases between the two germline ends. The germline V gene encodes CDR1 MNHNS and CDR2 SASEGT. The CDR3 is 14 residues long. Here the CDR3 reads CASSECPGSYGYTF. CDR3 sequence (DNA): TGTGCCAGCAGTGAATGCCCAGGGAGCTATGGCTACACCTTC.

This clonotype was picked up many times. The chain links TRBV11-2 to TRBJ2-5, with D uncertain. CDR1 and CDR2 (germline): SGHAT, FQNNGV. The CDR3 sequence is 17 residues long. V was pared by 1 base and J by 1 base, with 16 bases between. CDR3 in DNA: TGTGCCAGCAGCTTAGGGGTAATCAGGACCGTCCAAGAGACCCAGTACTTC. Encoded protein: CASSLGVIRTVQETQYF. The whole variable domain, remainder taken from reference TRBV11-2 and TRBJ2-5, is EAGVAQSPRYKIIEKRQSVAFWCNPISGHATLYWYQQILGQGPKLLIQFQNNGVVDDSQLPKDRFSAERLKGVDSTLKIQPAKLEDSAVYLCASSLGVIRTVQETQYFGPGTRLLVL.

Concerning this clonotype: The junction differs from germline at one of its ends, possibly a read error. The chain joins TRBV12-3 or TRBV12-4 to TRBJ2-3; TRBD2 agrees at 10 bases. This CDR3 has 14 residues. CDR3 DNA: TGTGTCAGCATTCCTAGCGGGAGACCAGATACGCAGTTTTTT. Protein product: CVSIPSGRPDTQFF.

As concerns this clonotype: The junction departs from germline at one end; a sequencing error may be responsible. In DNA form, the CDR3 reads TGTGCCAGCAGTTCATCAGCGATTAACTATGGCTACACCTTT. Translated: CASSSSAINYGYTF. This chain uses TRBV28 with TRBJ1-2; D unclear. CDR1 is MDHEN, CDR2 SYDVKM, per germline. The CDR3 has 14 amino acids.

The chain uses TRBV29-1 and TRBJ2-1, with unresolved D. CDR3 length: 13 residues. Trimming took 1 base from V and 7 from J, leaving 11 bases between them. Germline CDR1 and CDR2: SQVTM and ANQGSEA. The CDR3 region is CSVEGEKRNEQFF. The CDR3 DNA sequence: TGCAGCGTTGAAGGGGAAAAGAGGAATGAGCAGTTCTTC.

This clonotype was detected only once. This chain links TRBV7-9 with TRBJ1-5; D perhaps matches TRBD1 (5 bases). The CDR3 runs to 17 residues. The V end was cut by 5 bases, the J end by 2 bases, with 19 bases between. Germline-derived CDR1 and CDR2 are SEHNR and FQNEAQ (reference sequence). The CDR3 coding sequence is TGTGCCAGCAGCCTACGCCCAGGACAACCACGCAATCAGCCCCAGCATTTT. This codes for CASSLRPGQPRNQPQHF. The whole variable domain, remainder taken from reference TRBV7-9 and TRBJ1-5, is DTGVSQNPRHKITKRGQNVTFRCDPISEHNRLYWYRQTLGQGPEFLTYFQNEAQLEKSRLLSDRFSAERPKGSFSTLEIQRTEQGDSAMYLCASSLRPGQPRNQPQHFGDGTRLSIL.

At least ten counts were recorded for this clonotype. The chain links TRBV7-2 to TRBJ2-7; 10 bases line up with TRBD2. The CDR3 has 17 residues. The V gene's germline CDR1 is SGHTA and CDR2 FQGNSA. The V and J ends lost 5 bases and 2 bases, in that order; junction bases with no gene match: 12. CDR3 amino acids: CASSQDSSGRQTYEQYF. DNA for the CDR3: TGTGCCAGCAGCCAAGACAGTAGCGGGAGGCAAACCTACGAGCAGTACTTC.

Concerning this clonotype itself: Mismatch with germline at one junction end may stem from a read error. This chain joins TRBV11-2 and TRBJ2-3; a possible D gene is TRBD2 (5 bases). This CDR3 has 15 amino acids. Germline V lookup: CDR1 SGHAT, CDR2 FQNNGV. The CDR3 sequence is CANSLALASPDTQYF. CDR3 nucleotides: TGTGCCAACAGCCTGGCGCTAGCAAGCCCAGATACGCAGTATTTT.

This clonotype came up once. It is likely a read error, because the conserved phenylalanine at the end of the CDR3 is missing. The V call is TRBV11-2, the J call TRBJ2-5, with TRBD2 as a possible D gene (7 bases). V was clipped by 5 bases and J by 9 bases, with 25 bases between them. CDR1 SGHAT and CDR2 FQNNGV come from the germline V gene. The CDR3 loop spans 16 amino acids. CDR3 in amino acids: CASSTTMGGPKEAQYL. The CDR3 bases are TGTGCCAGCAGCACCACAATGGGGGGGCCAAAGGAGGCCCAGTACCTC.

About this clonotype: A junction end diverges from the germline sequence, so it may reflect a read error. The CDR3 DNA follows: TGCGCCAGCAGCCATTTATCCGGGGAGCCGTTGTTT. Its protein product is CASSHLSGEPLF. This chain joins TRBV4-1 and TRBJ2-2; possible D gene TRBD2, 5 bases. The CDR3 runs to 12 residues. Germline CDR1 MGHRA, CDR2 YSYEKL.

This clonotype has just one count. The chain couples TRBV11-3 to TRBJ2-7; D remains unclear. Deletions cut 5 bases from V and 2 bases from J, with 13 bases between. There are 14 residues in the CDR3. CDR1 SGHNT and CDR2 YENEEA come from the germline V gene. CDR3 residues: CASSPECEAYEQYF. The CDR3 region has the DNA TGTGCCAGCAGCCCCGAGTGCGAGGCCTACGAGCAGTACTTC.